These T cell receptor beta chains were read from a single sample in a study of cytomegalovirus exposure and HLA in healthy donors. Measured with immunoSEQ multiplex PCR; TCRdb has only the in-frame clones, and not every one. The sample has under 200,000 clones, around three quarters seen once. Sequencing was done on a sample of PBMCs. These receptors were taken from a woman in her thirties in good health and CMV-seropositive. Both conserved end residues are part of each CDR3. D genes are given only for firm matches. Rows give clone size only sometimes, using once, few, many, or a class for an expanded clone.

>TRBV10-2|.|TRBJ1-2|TRBD1
TGCGCCCGACAGGGAACAACCTATGGCTACACCTTC
CARQGTTYGYTF
>TRBV19|.|TRBJ1-2|.
TGTGCCAGTAGCCATCCAGGGGAAGGTAACTATGGCTACACCTTC
CASSHPGEGNYGYTF
>TRBV4-1|.|TRBJ1-6|.
TGCGCCAGCAGCCCCTTTCCGGGACTTACCTCACCCCTCCACTTT
CASSPFPGLTSPLHF
>TRBV27|.|TRBJ2-1|.
TGTGCCAGCGCCCTTATGCCCAAGGGGGTCCGTGACAATGAGCAGTTCTTC
CASALMPKGVRDNEQFF
>TRBV25-1|.|TRBJ2-1|.
TGTGCCAGCTCGCCTACTTACAATGAGCAGTTCTTC
CASSPTYNEQFF
>TRBV6-6|.|TRBJ2-7|TRBD2
TGTGCCAGCAATCCTAGCGGGCCCAGCTCCTACGAGCAGTACTTC
CASNPSGPSSYEQYF
>TRBV27|few|TRBJ1-5|TRBD1
TGTGCCAGCAGTTTAACGGGACAGTTTAATCAGCCCCAGCATTTT
CASSLTGQFNQPQHF
>TRBV5-1|.|TRBJ2-7|TRBD1
TGCGCCAGCAACTTGGGACAGTATCGCTACGAGCAGTACTTC
CASNLGQYRYEQYF
>TRBV4-2|.|TRBJ1-1|.
TGTGCCAGCAGCCAAGAGGGGACAAGGAACACTGAAGCTTTCTTT
CASSQEGTRNTEAFF
>TRBV6-5|.|TRBJ1-1|TRBD1
TGTGCCAGCAGTTACTCGGGAGACAGGGTTTTCACTGAAGCTTTCTTT
CASSYSGDRVFTEAFF
>TRBV7-9|.|TRBJ2-7|.
TGTGCCAGCAGCTTAACAGGGACCAGGGAGCAGTACTTC
CASSLTGTREQYF
>TRBV15|.|TRBJ1-4|.
TGTGCCACCAGCAGGGCCCGCACAGGCAATGAAAAACTGTTTTTT
CATSRARTGNEKLFF
>TRBV19|few|TRBJ1-2|TRBD1
TGTGCCAGTAATCCCTTTTTAGGGACAGTTAGTGGCTACACCTTC
CASNPFLGTVSGYTF
>TRBV30|few|TRBJ2-7|TRBD1
TGTGCCTGGACTCCTTCGGGACAGGGGATAGGACAGTACTTC
CAWTPSGQGIGQYF
>TRBV7-2|.|TRBJ2-1|TRBD2
TGTGCCAGCAGCCCAGATAGCGGGAGTCCAGGGGAGCAGTTCTTC
CASSPDSGSPGEQFF
>TRBV19|.|TRBJ1-1|TRBD1
TGTGCCAGTAGTATACACGGGACAGCGCTTGAAGCTTTCTTT
CASSIHGTALEAFF
>TRBV7-2|.|TRBJ2-3|.
TGTGCCAGCAGCTTAAGAAGGGGCCTAGATACGCAGTATTTT
CASSLRRGLDTQYF
>TRBV29-1|few|TRBJ2-7|TRBD2
TGCAGCGTTGTGTTACCGGGACGGGAGGCCTACGAGCAGTACTTC
CSVVLPGREAYEQYF
>TRBV5-8|.|TRBJ1-4|.
TGTGCCAGCAGCGGAACCGGGAAACCCGGGGAAAAACTGTTTTTT
CASSGTGKPGEKLFF
>TRBV5-4|few|TRBJ2-5|.
TGTGCCAGCAGCTCCGAACGTCCGGGGACCCAGTACTTC
CASSSERPGTQYF
>TRBV9|.|TRBJ1-1|.
TGTGCCAGCAGCGTAGCGGGGGGCCGACAGGAAGCTTTCTTT
CASSVAGGRQEAFF
>TRBV5-1|few|TRBJ2-5|.
TGCGCCAGCGCCCCCGTACCGGGGGAGACCCAGTACTTC
CASAPVPGETQYF
>TRBV5-1|.|TRBJ2-3|.
TGCGCCAGCAGAAAGACAGTCTCAGATACGCAGTATTTT
CASRKTVSDTQYF
>TRBV30|.|TRBJ1-5|.
TGTGCCTGGAGTCGGCCAGGGGGCAATCAGCCCCAGCATTTT
CAWSRPGGNQPQHF
>TRBV6-5|.|TRBJ2-7|.
TGTGCCAGCAGTTACAGCGAATGGACCGGGCGGGACGAGCAGTACTTC
CASSYSEWTGRDEQYF
>TRBV6-5|.|TRBJ2-7|TRBD1
TGTGCCAGCCGGCCAGCCACAGGGGGCGTCGAGCAGTACTTC
CASRPATGGVEQYF
>TRBV5-5|.|TRBJ2-7|.
TGTGCCAGCAGCCCCGGGACCTACGAGCAGTACTTC
CASSPGTYEQYF
>TRBV7-9|.|TRBJ2-3|TRBD2
TGTGCCAGCAGCCCGAAAGCGGGAGATACAGATACGCAGTATTTT
CASSPKAGDTDTQYF
>TRBV30|.|TRBJ1-1|TRBD1
TGTGCCTGGAGTGGAACAGGGACAGGGAAAACTGAAGCTTTCTTT
CAWSGTGTGKTEAFF
>TRBV10-2|.|TRBJ2-5|.
TGCGCCAGCAGTGAACAGGGATATCAAGAGACCCAGTACTTC
CASSEQGYQETQYF
>TRBV9|.|TRBJ1-2|.
TGTGCCAGCGCAGCATCGACAGTGGCCATCTATGGCTACACCTTC
CASAASTVAIYGYTF
>TRBV10-1|.|TRBJ1-3|TRBD1
TGCGCCAGCAGTAAAGGTCCGACAGGGTCTGGAAACACCATATATTTT
CASSKGPTGSGNTIYF
>TRBV9|.|TRBJ1-1|TRBD1
TGTGCCAGCAGCGACGACAGGGGGAATTTGAACACTGAAGCTTTCTTT
CASSDDRGNLNTEAFF
>TRBV28|.|TRBJ2-5|TRBD2
TGTGCCAGCAGTTCGCGGGGGGCGGGGGCCCAAGAGACCCAGTACTTC
CASSSRGAGAQETQYF
>TRBV7-9|.|TRBJ1-5|.
TGTGCCAGCAGCGCGAATGAGTTTAGCAATCAGCCCCAGCATTTT
CASSANEFSNQPQHF
>TRBV30|.|TRBJ2-7|TRBD2
TGTGCCTGGAGTCACGGGGGGTCCTACGAGCAGTACTTC
CAWSHGGSYEQYF
>TRBV2|.|TRBJ2-1|.
TGTGCCAGCATCCTGGAGGGGGGGCTGAATGAGCAGTTCTTC
CASILEGGLNEQFF
>TRBV5-4|.|TRBJ2-7|TRBD1
TGTGCCAGCAGCCCCGGACAGGGTCGCTACGAGCAGTACTTC
CASSPGQGRYEQYF
>TRBV11-2|.|TRBJ2-5|.
TGTGCCAGCAGGAGAAGCCAAGAGACCCAGTACTTC
CASRRSQETQYF